The next 26 T cell receptor beta chains were all read from a single sample in a study of blood T cell repertoires in COVID-19. TCRdb keeps only in-frame clones here, not all; method: immunoSEQ multiplex PCR. The table shows 70,000 to 95,000 clones, with about 77% occurring only once. Sequenced: peripheral blood. The receptor set was obtained from a human donor in a cohort sampled during active COVID-19.

The J gene is TRBJ2-3, the V gene TRBV10-1; TRBD1 aligns across 11 bases. This CDR3 is built from 17 residues. Per germline, CDR1 WNHNN and CDR2 SYGVQD (reference sequence). V shed 4 bases, J shed 5 bases, and the junction held 11 bases outside the gene matches. The CDR3 DNA reads TGCGCCAGCAGTGCCGAGGCCGGACAGGGGGCGGGAGATACGCAGTATTTT. Its protein is CASSAEAGQGAGDTQYF.

The rearrangement joins TRBV12-3 or TRBV12-4 to TRBJ1-2; 8 bases are shared with TRBD1. The junction had 3 bases not matched to a gene; V was cut back by 8 bases and J by 4 bases. This CDR3 has 12 residues. Here the CDR3 reads CASSQGGYGYTF. CDR3 DNA: TGTGCCAGCTCACAGGGGGGCTATGGCTACACCTTC.

The chain joins TRBV5-1 to TRBJ2-7, with D possibly being TRBD2 (6 bases). The CDR3 extends over 15 amino acids. Trimming stripped 0 bases from V and 1 base from J, with 11 bases between. CDR1 is SGHRS and CDR2 is YFSETQ in the germline V gene. CDR3 protein: CASSLGAGQSYEQYF. CDR3 bases: TGCGCCAGCAGCTTGGGGGCGGGGCAGTCCTACGAGCAGTACTTC.

The V call is TRBV23-1, the J call TRBJ1-5, with a tentative D call TRBD1 (5 bases). TRBV23-1 is reported as an ORF; its role is uncertain. The CDR3 contains 15 residues. Trimming left V 0 bases short and J 4 bases short, with 10 bases between. The CDR3 DNA is TGCGCCAGCAGTCAATCAGGGGCACCGAATCAGCCCCAGCATTTT. It yields the protein CASSQSGAPNQPQHF.

The chain recombines TRBV5-1 with TRBJ2-2; TRBD2 aligns across 7 bases. V shed 6 bases and J 0 bases; nucleotides not matched to a gene: 11. Germline CDR1 SGHRS, CDR2 YFSETQ. The CDR3 is made up of 17 amino acids. The CDR3 nucleotides read TGCGCCAGCACGATAATGAGCGGGGTAACGAACACCGGGGAGCTGTTTTTT. Its protein is CASTIMSGVTNTGELFF.

The J gene is TRBJ2-2, the V gene TRBV7-6; 8 nucleotides align to TRBD2. The CDR3 is made up of 16 amino acids. Germline V gene data show CDR1 as SGHVS and CDR2 as FNYEAQ. The V gene end was trimmed by 5 bases and the J gene end by 4 bases; junction bases not matched to a gene: 9. The CDR3 DNA follows: TGTGCCAGCAGCCCGGTGTCGGCGGGGGGCACCGGGGAGCTGTTTTTT. The encoded protein is CASSPVSAGGTGELFF.

The gene calls are TRBV28 and TRBJ2-1; 8 bases match TRBD1. Germline assignment: CDR1 MDHEN and CDR2 SYDVKM. With V trimmed by 6 bases and J by 12 bases, 7 bases remained unmatched. This CDR3 region has 12 residues. CDR3 sequence: CASSSTGVGQFF. For the CDR3, the DNA is TGTGCCAGCAGCTCGACAGGGGTGGGGCAGTTCTTC.

V usage is TRBV5-4 and J usage is TRBJ2-7; D perhaps matches TRBD1 (5 bases). Trimming pared 2 bases from V and 3 bases from J, leaving 9 bases between. This CDR3 has 13 residues. Germline V gene sequence: CDR1 SGHNT, CDR2 YYREEE (reference sequence). The CDR3: CASSFRQSYEQYF. CDR3 DNA: TGTGCCAGCAGCTTCCGACAGAGCTACGAGCAGTACTTC.

The rearrangement joins TRBV28 to TRBJ1-4; maybe TRBD1 (6 bases). Germline V gives CDR1 MDHEN, CDR2 SYDVKM. The CDR3 runs to 14 residues. V was cut by 1 base and J by 8 bases, with 11 bases left in between. CDR3 sequence reads: CASSLYRVGEKLFF. The CDR3 DNA follows: TGTGCCAGCAGTTTATACAGGGTCGGAGAAAAACTGTTTTTT.

DNA of the CDR3: TGTGCCAGCAGCCCCGTAGGGGCGAACACTGAAGCTTTCTTT. It translates to CASSPVGANTEAFF. The rearrangement uses TRBV5-4 and TRBJ1-1; possible D gene TRBD1, 5 bases. V gave up 4 bases and J gave up 1 base, with 11 bases separating them. From germline, CDR1 is SGHNT and CDR2 YYREEE (reference sequence). The CDR3 totals 14 residues.

The V call is TRBV3-1 (or the pseudogene TRBV3-2), the J call TRBJ1-2; possible D gene TRBD1, 6 bases. V was pared by 7 bases and J by 4 bases, with 13 bases between. Germline CDR1 is LGHDT and CDR2 is YNNKEL (reference sequence). The CDR3 contains 13 residues. The CDR3 DNA sequence: TGTGCCAGCACCCCACAGGGTGGCTATGGCTACACCTTC. It specifies CASTPQGGYGYTF.

The rearrangement uses TRBV28 and TRBJ2-3; TRBD2 matches at 11 bases. J lost 1 base, V lost 6 bases, and 12 bases had no gene match. This CDR3 is built from 18 residues. The germline V gene has CDR1 MDHEN and CDR2 SYDVKM. The CDR3 region has the DNA TGTGCCAGCAGCTTAGCGGGGGGGGCTCCGAGGGGCACAGATACGCAGTATTTT. Protein: CASSLAGGAPRGTDTQYF.

The chain joins TRBV3-1 (or the pseudogene TRBV3-2) to TRBJ2-7, with 7 bases matching TRBD2. This CDR3 region has 14 residues. Looked up from germline, CDR1 is LGHDT and CDR2 is YNNKEL (reference sequence). The J segment lost 0 bases and the V segment lost 3 bases, leaving 2 bases of the junction unmatched. For the CDR3, the DNA is TGTGCCAGCAGCCAGCCTAGCGGCTCCTACGAGCAGTACTTC. Amino acids: CASSQPSGSYEQYF.

The genes are TRBV30 and TRBJ1-5; 7 nucleotides line up with TRBD1. CDR1 is GTSNPN and CDR2 is SVGIG in the germline V gene (reference sequence). CDR3 length: 16 amino acids. V lost 1 base to trimming and J lost 7 bases; unmatched junction nucleotides: 13. The CDR3 DNA sequence: TGTGCCTGGAGTGGGAAAAACAGGGGCGCGATCCAGCCCCAGCATTTT. Protein: CAWSGKNRGAIQPQHF. Using reference TRBV30 and TRBJ1-5 for the parts outside the CDR3, the full variable domain is SQTIHQWPATLVQPVGSPLSLECTVEGTSNPNLYWYRQAAGRGLQLLFYSVGIGQISSEVPQNLSASRPQDRQFILSSKKLLLSDSGFYLCAWSGKNRGAIQPQHFGDGTRLSIL.

The rearrangement links TRBV19 to TRBJ1-5; TRBD1 matches at 8 bases. V gave up 4 bases and J gave up 7 bases; unmatched junction bases: 6. CDR1 is LNHDA, CDR2 SQIVND, per germline (reference sequence). CDR3 length equals 14 residues. The CDR3 region has the DNA TGTGCCAGTAGTACTACAGGGGGAAGGCAGCCCCAGCATTTT. It yields the protein CASSTTGGRQPQHF.

The chain combines TRBV24-1 with TRBJ2-1, with TRBD1 identical over 9 bases. J was trimmed by 6 bases and V by 4 bases; bases with no gene match: 9. The CDR3 is made up of 16 amino acids. Germline V gives CDR1 KGHDR, CDR2 SFDVKD. CDR3 sequence: CATSEPGQGKGNEQFF. The DNA for the CDR3 is TGTGCCACCAGTGAACCGGGACAGGGTAAGGGCAATGAGCAGTTCTTC.

The CDR3: CASSFRGLANYGYTF. CDR3 in DNA: TGTGCCAGCAGCTTCAGAGGCTTAGCTAACTATGGCTACACCTTC. V gene TRBV7-9 combines with J gene TRBJ1-2, with D hard to call. The germline V gene encodes CDR1 SEHNR and CDR2 FQNEAQ (reference sequence). CDR3 length: 15 amino acids. V lost 3 bases and J lost 0, with 11 bases in between.

The genes are TRBV7-9 and TRBJ2-7; 7 bases are a match to TRBD2. J was trimmed by 3 bases and V by 1 base; bases with no gene match: 3. CDR1 and CDR2 from the germline V gene are SEHNR and FQNEAQ (reference sequence). The CDR3 loop spans 14 amino acids. CDR3 protein: CASSLVGTNYEQYF. The DNA for the CDR3 is TGTGCCAGCAGCTTAGTGGGGACTAACTACGAGCAGTACTTC.

V and J are TRBV28 and TRBJ2-5; weak D call: TRBD1 (7 bases). The CDR3 has 16 residues. Germline CDR1 MDHEN, CDR2 SYDVKM. The V end was cut by 6 bases, the J end by 4 bases, with 21 bases between. DNA of the CDR3: TGTGCCAGCAGCCGTAGGATGGGGCAGGGGGGAGAGACCCAGTACTTC. Translation: CASSRRMGQGGETQYF.

The chain has TRBV6-1 and TRBJ2-6; D is perhaps TRBD1 (6 bases). CDR1 is MNHNS and CDR2 is SASEGT in the germline V gene. The CDR3 has 19 residues. The V and J ends lost 1 base and 0 bases respectively, with 16 bases between them. CDR3 in amino acids: CASSEVVAGAYSGANVLTF. CDR3 nucleotides: TGTGCCAGCAGTGAAGTGGTAGCAGGGGCTTACTCTGGGGCCAACGTCCTGACTTTC.

J is TRBJ2-5 and V is TRBV3-1 (or the pseudogene TRBV3-2); tentative D call: TRBD2 (6 bases). Trimming removed 6 bases at V and 5 bases at J, with 22 bases between. CDR1 and CDR2 (germline): LGHDT, YNNKEL (reference sequence). This CDR3 spans 16 amino acids. The CDR3 here is CASSRAAGLGTETQYF. In DNA, the CDR3 is TGTGCCAGCAGTAGAGCGGCGGGACTGGGAACGGAGACCCAGTACTTC.

This chain joins TRBV5-4 and TRBJ1-1; 7 bases are shared with TRBD1. The V gene end was trimmed by 0 bases and the J gene end by 1 base; junction bases not matched to a gene: 3. The CDR3 loop spans 15 amino acids. CDR1 and CDR2 from the germline V gene are SGHNT and YYREEE (reference sequence). The CDR3 sequence is CASSLGGQRNTEAFF. CDR3 nucleotides: TGTGCCAGCAGCTTGGGGGGACAGAGGAACACTGAAGCTTTCTTT.

The chain is built from TRBV6-1 and TRBJ2-4, with D perhaps matching TRBD1 (7 bases). Germline assignment: CDR1 MNHNS and CDR2 SASEGT. This CDR3 contains 16 residues. Trimming cost V 3 bases and J 0 bases, with 12 bases left between them. The CDR3 loop is CASSDGGTVAKNIQYF. DNA of the CDR3: TGTGCCAGCAGTGATGGGGGGACAGTAGCCAAAAACATTCAGTACTTC.

The chain recombines TRBV18 with TRBJ1-5; TRBD1 aligns across 7 bases. The CDR3 totals 15 residues. Germline loops: CDR1 KGHSH, CDR2 LQKENI. With V trimmed by 6 bases and J by 3 bases, 8 bases remained unmatched. The chain's CDR3 is CASSLDRVANQPQHF. For the CDR3, the DNA is TGTGCCAGCTCCCTCGACAGGGTTGCCAATCAGCCCCAGCATTTT.

This clone was detected a few times. V usage is TRBV6-5 and J usage is TRBJ2-1, with TRBD2 matching 7 bases. CDR3 length equals 13 residues. J was trimmed by 4 bases and V by 8 bases; bases with no gene match: 5. Looked up from germline, CDR1 is MNHEY and CDR2 is SVGAGI. The CDR3 protein is CASGGGPYNEQFF. In DNA, the CDR3 is TGTGCCAGCGGCGGGGGACCTTACAATGAGCAGTTCTTC.

The chain links TRBV5-4 to TRBJ2-7, with TRBD2 identical over 11 bases. CDR3 length: 15 amino acids. The germline gives CDR1 SGHNT, CDR2 YYREEE (reference sequence). The V and J ends lost 0 bases and 6 bases, in that order; junction bases with no gene match: 5. The CDR3 coding sequence is TGTGCCAGCAGCTTGGCAACTAGCGGGAGTACCGAGCAGTACTTC. Translating gives CASSLATSGSTEQYF.